This entry lists 14 T cell receptor beta chains sequenced from one sample in a study of shared clonotypes between healthy human individuals. Produced via immunoSEQ multiplex PCR; TCRdb's table is partial and in-frame only. This sample has a few million clones, with around 93% found just once. Naive CD8 isolation took CD45RO-negative cells positively selected for CCR7 and excluded terminally differentiated effector memory CD45RA+ cells. The specimen was naive CD8+ T cells from PBMCs. The source of these receptors is a man younger than 30 in good health. Some clones in this sample may be carry-over from other donors' samples.

The V and J genes are TRBV4-1 and TRBJ2-1; TRBD2 might be the D (6 bases). The CDR3 has 15 residues. Germline V gives CDR1 MGHRA, CDR2 YSYEKL. V dropped 1 base and J dropped 8 bases, with 15 bases sitting between them. The CDR3, as DNA: TGCGCCAGCAGCCAAGTCCCTAGCGCCAGCGATGAGCAGTTCTTC. This encodes CASSQVPSASDEQFF.

V is TRBV9 and J is TRBJ2-1; tentative D call: TRBD1 (5 bases). V gave up 4 bases and J gave up 6 bases, with 14 bases separating them. The CDR3 has 14 residues. CDR1 is SGDLS and CDR2 is YYNGEE in the germline V gene. CDR3 loop: CASSPSGLRNEQFF. In DNA form, the CDR3 reads TGTGCCAGCAGCCCATCAGGGTTACGCAATGAGCAGTTCTTC.

This clone has a single count. This sequence joins TRBV21-1 and TRBJ1-5. TRBV21-1 counts as a pseudogene. CDR3 length equals 17 residues. The CDR3 DNA sequence: TGTGCCAGCAGCAAAGGTGACGGAACATATAGCAATCAGCCCCAGCATTTT. It yields the protein CASSKGDGTYSNQPQHF.

CDR3 residues: CASSEGTTYEQYF. CDR3 DNA: TGTGCCAGCAGTGAGGGCACAACCTACGAGCAGTACTTC. This sequence joins TRBV6-1 and TRBJ2-7; D gene unclear. Trimming removed 3 bases at V and 2 bases at J, with 8 bases between. The germline V gene has CDR1 MNHNS and CDR2 SASEGT. The CDR3 totals 13 residues.

This clone was picked up one time. The CDR3 here is CASSFKTGREDTEAFF. The CDR3 region has the DNA TGTGCCAGCAGTTTCAAAACAGGGAGAGAGGACACTGAAGCTTTCTTT. J is TRBJ1-1 and V is TRBV27, with a possible D match to TRBD1 (6 bases). Trimming stripped 3 bases from V and 3 bases from J, with 17 bases between. In germline, CDR1 is MNHEY, CDR2 SMNVEV (reference sequence). The CDR3 is 16 amino acids.

The rearrangement joins TRBV27 to TRBJ1-1; 8 nucleotides align to TRBD1. Germline CDR1 MNHEY, CDR2 SMNVEV (reference sequence). V trimming: 2 bases; J trimming: 0 bases; junction bases outside the gene matches: 5. The CDR3 spans 16 residues. The CDR3 region is CASSLGQGTMNTEAFF. As DNA, the CDR3 is TGTGCCAGCAGTTTAGGACAGGGCACCATGAACACTGAAGCTTTCTTT.

This clone appeared a single time. The V call is TRBV27, the J call TRBJ2-7; a possible D gene is TRBD2 (6 bases). Germline CDR1 is MNHEY and CDR2 is SMNVEV (reference sequence). The CDR3 runs 15 residues. Trimming left V 4 bases short and J 4 bases short, with 17 bases between. The CDR3 DNA reads TGTGCCAGCAGTTCCCCCCGGGACTCTACGTACGAGCAGTACTTC. It translates to CASSSPRDSTYEQYF.

This rearrangement joins TRBV18 to TRBJ2-1; 9 positions match TRBD2. J gave up 4 bases and V 3 bases, and 7 bases lay outside the gene matches. CDR3 length: 16 amino acids. The germline V gene encodes CDR1 KGHSH and CDR2 LQKENI. The CDR3 DNA sequence: TGTGCCAGCTCACCGGTAGCGGGAGCCCCTTACAATGAGCAGTTCTTC. Its protein product is CASSPVAGAPYNEQFF. The complete variable domain, with remaining parts taken from reference TRBV18 and TRBJ2-1, reads NAGVMQNPRHLVRRRGQEARLRCSPMKGHSHVYWYRQLPEEGLKFMVYLQKENIIDESGMPKERFSAEFPKEGPSILRIQQVVRGDSAAYFCASSPVAGAPYNEQFFGPGTRLTVL.

The genes are TRBV9 and TRBJ2-7, with D unclear. The CDR3 extends over 14 amino acids. Trimming took off 0 bases at V and 4 bases at J, with 11 bases between the two ends. Germline V CDR1 and CDR2: SGDLS, YYNGEE. The CDR3 here is CASSVDYRVYEQYF. The CDR3 DNA is TGTGCCAGCAGCGTAGATTACCGGGTATACGAGCAGTACTTC. Together with reference TRBV9 and TRBJ2-7, the CDR3 gives the full variable domain: DSGVTQTPKHLITATGQRVTLRCSPRSGDLSVYWYQQSLDQGLQFLIQYYNGEERAKGNILERFSAQQFPDLHSELNLSSLELGDSALYFCASSVDYRVYEQYFGPGTRLTVT.

J is TRBJ2-7 and V is TRBV6-5, with a tentative D call TRBD1 (6 bases). The CDR3 sequence is 14 residues long. CDR1 is MNHEY and CDR2 is SVGAGI in the germline V gene. Trimming took off 6 bases at V and 4 bases at J, with 16 bases between the two ends. CDR3 bases: TGTGCCAGCAGGGGTACAGGGATCCCTTACGAGCAGTACTTC. This encodes CASRGTGIPYEQYF.

The chain uses TRBV10-1 and TRBJ2-1; D is tentatively TRBD1 or TRBD2 (5 bases each). Germline CDR1 WNHNN, CDR2 SYGVQD (reference sequence). The V end was cut by 0 bases, the J end by 7 bases, with 13 bases between. This CDR3 comprises 15 residues. Written as DNA, the CDR3 is TGCGCCAGCAGTGAGTCGGGGGAGTTAAGGAATGAGCAGTTCTTC. Protein sequence: CASSESGELRNEQFF.

V gene TRBV2 combines with J gene TRBJ2-1; TRBD2 agrees at 11 bases. The CDR3 extends over 16 amino acids. Looked up from germline, CDR1 is SNHLY and CDR2 is FYNNEI. J was trimmed by 5 bases and V by 10 bases; bases with no gene match: 13. For the CDR3, the DNA is TGTGCCAACGGGACAGTACCGGGACTAGCGGACAATGAGCAGTTCTTC. Its translation is CANGTVPGLADNEQFF. Using reference TRBV2 and TRBJ2-1 for the parts outside the CDR3, the full variable domain is EPEVTQTPSHQVTQMGQEVILRCVPISNHLYFYWYRQILGQKVEFLVSFYNNEISEKSEIFDDQFSVERPDGSNFTLKIRSTKLEDSAMYFCANGTVPGLADNEQFFGPGTRLTVL.

The gene calls are TRBV19 and TRBJ2-2, with TRBD1 identical over 7 bases. Germline V lookup: CDR1 LNHDA, CDR2 SQIVND (reference sequence). This CDR3 is built from 15 residues. V was pared by 1 base and J by 5 bases, with 4 bases of the junction left unmatched. CDR3 loop: CASSIGKQGTGELFF. The CDR3 nucleotides read TGTGCCAGTAGTATAGGAAAACAGGGGACCGGGGAGCTGTTTTTT. The variable domain in full, completed from reference TRBV19 and TRBJ2-2, reads DGGITQSPKYLFRKEGQNVTLSCEQNLNHDAMYWYRQDPGQGLRLIYYSQIVNDFQKGDIAEGYSVSREKKESFPLTVTSAQKNPTAFYLCASSIGKQGTGELFFGEGSRLTVL.

The chain couples TRBV14 to TRBJ2-1; D is unresolved. V lost 0 bases to trimming and J lost 7 bases, with 1 base between them. The CDR3 contains 11 residues. The germline V gene has CDR1 SGHDN and CDR2 FVKESK. The chain's CDR3 is CASSQENEQFF. Here the CDR3 DNA reads TGTGCCAGCAGCCAAGAGAATGAGCAGTTCTTC.